This T cell receptor beta chain appears in the sequencing data of a study of blood T cell repertoires in COVID-19. In the original workflow: Estimation of nucleated cell counts relied on the amplification of reference gene primers. Sequencing used immunoSEQ multiplex PCR; TCRdb keeps in-frame clones, though not all of them. Clone size and the V and J calls come from that table; the DNA yielded D and trimming. This sample carries 150,000 to 200,000 clones, approximately 85% of them seen once, and the ten largest clones take approximately 11%. CDR1 is SGDLS and CDR2 is YYNGEE in the germline V gene. V trimming: 4 bases; J trimming: 7 bases; junction bases outside the gene matches: 14. This CDR3 contains 15 residues.

The TCR originated in a human donor with active or convalescent COVID-19. The donor label of this sample is uncertain. Sequenced sample: peripheral blood. The rearrangement uses TRBV9 and TRBJ2-7, with 7 bases that match TRBD2. The CDR3 protein is CASSPPVGGPGEQYF. The CDR3 DNA reads TGTGCCAGCAGCCCTCCCGTGGGAGGGCCGGGTGAGCAGTACTTC.